The 24 T cell receptor beta chains below all came from one sample that was sequenced in a study of blood T cell repertoires in COVID-19. Sequencing used immunoSEQ multiplex PCR; TCRdb keeps in-frame clones, though not all of them. The table includes 150,000 to 200,000 clones, around 83% detected once. The specimen sequenced was PBMCs or T cells enriched from blood (not recorded which). These receptors all stem from a man between 35 and 55 years old who had recovered from COVID-19.

This chain connects TRBV6-5 to TRBJ2-2, with D possibly TRBD1 on 5 matching bases. V was clipped by 2 bases and J by 0 bases, with 10 bases between them. The germline CDR1 and CDR2 sequences are MNHEY and SVGAGI. The CDR3 spans 16 residues. CDR3 protein: CASSYTGSPNTGELFF. As DNA, the CDR3 is TGTGCCAGCAGTTACACAGGCAGCCCGAACACCGGGGAGCTGTTTTTT.

The V call is TRBV7-2, the J call TRBJ2-7, with 11 bases lining up with TRBD1. CDR3 length equals 14 residues. The germline V gene has CDR1 SGHTA and CDR2 FQGNSA. Trimming at V came to 5 bases and at J to 5 bases, leaving 5 bases not matched to a gene. The CDR3 loop is CASSPRTGGHEQYF. The CDR3 DNA sequence: TGTGCCAGCAGCCCTAGGACAGGGGGCCACGAGCAGTACTTC. Full variable domain (missing parts from reference TRBV7-2 and TRBJ2-7): GAGVSQSPSNKVTEKGKDVELRCDPISGHTALYWYRQSLGQGLEFLIYFQGNSAPDKSGLPSDRFSAERTGGSVSTLTIQRTQQEDSAVYLCASSPRTGGHEQYFGPGTRLTVT.

The chain uses TRBV7-9 and TRBJ2-5; unclear D gene. V gave up 1 base and J gave up 1 base, with 13 bases separating them. Germline V gene sequence: CDR1 SEHNR, CDR2 FQNEAQ (reference sequence). This CDR3 has 16 amino acids. CDR3: CASSLGTVPSQETQYF. The CDR3 DNA is TGTGCCAGCAGCTTAGGAACAGTACCGTCCCAAGAGACCCAGTACTTC.

The chain recombines TRBV12-3 or TRBV12-4 with TRBJ1-5; D not resolved. V lost 6 bases and J lost 3, with 9 bases in between. CDR3 length equals 13 residues. CDR3 loop: CASSEGYNQPQHF. CDR3 nucleotide sequence: TGTGCCAGCAGCGAGGGCTACAATCAGCCCCAGCATTTT.

The genes are TRBV29-1 and TRBJ2-5, with D unresolved. CDR3 length: 12 residues. Trimming pared 3 bases from V and 4 bases from J, leaving 9 bases between. Germline-derived CDR1 and CDR2 are SQVTM and ANQGSEA. CDR3 DNA: TGCAGCGTTGACAACATATTAGAGACCCAGTACTTC. Its protein product is CSVDNILETQYF.

This chain joins TRBV6-1 and TRBJ2-2; TRBD2 might be the D (6 bases). This CDR3 region has 15 residues. V lost 1 base to trimming and J lost 8 bases, with 14 bases between them. Looked up from germline, CDR1 is MNHNS and CDR2 is SASEGT. Here the CDR3 DNA reads TGTGCCAGCAGTGAAGAACTATCCGGGGGAGGGGAGCTGTTTTTT. Translation: CASSEELSGGGELFF.

A single count supports this clone. The V call is TRBV9, the J call TRBJ2-3, with a weak D call TRBD1 (6 bases). The CDR3 runs 16 residues. The V gene lost 0 bases and the J gene lost 4 bases, with 15 bases spanning the gap. The germline V gene has CDR1 SGDLS and CDR2 YYNGEE. The CDR3 DNA sequence: TGTGCCAGCAGCGTAGAAGGGGGTAGCCGCCCAGATACGCAGTATTTT. It codes for CASSVEGGSRPDTQYF.

The chain couples TRBV5-1 to TRBJ1-1; D is uncertain. CDR1 and CDR2 from the germline V gene are SGHRS and YFSETQ. V lost 4 bases to trimming and J lost 4 bases, with 11 bases between them. CDR3 length: 13 residues. Here the CDR3 reads CASSGPSTTEAFF. DNA for the CDR3: TGCGCCAGCAGCGGGCCGTCAACCACTGAAGCTTTCTTT.

The chain carries TRBV28 and TRBJ1-2; possibly TRBD1 for D (5 bases). The CDR3 length is 15 residues. Trimming took off 3 bases at V and 4 bases at J, with 15 bases between the two ends. Germline CDR1 and CDR2: MDHEN and SYDVKM. The CDR3 coding sequence is TGTGCCAGCAGTTTCCCTCAGACAGCTATCTATGGCTACACCTTC. This codes for CASSFPQTAIYGYTF.

The chain couples TRBV10-2 to TRBJ2-5; D gene ambiguous. The CDR3 totals 13 residues. Trimming took off 0 bases at V and 3 bases at J, with 5 bases between the two ends. In germline, CDR1 is WSHSY, CDR2 SAAADI. This CDR3 reads CASSESTEETQYF. CDR3 bases: TGCGCCAGCAGTGAGTCGACTGAAGAGACCCAGTACTTC.

This clone showed up just a few times. This sequence joins TRBV19 and TRBJ1-2; 10 bases are a match to TRBD1. The germline gives CDR1 LNHDA, CDR2 SQIVND (reference sequence). Losses at the gene ends were 3 bases for V and 3 bases for J; bases not matched to a gene: 10. The length of the CDR3 is 17 residues. The CDR3 protein is CASSILTGGRVDYGYTF. The CDR3 region has the DNA TGTGCCAGTAGTATTCTGACAGGGGGCAGGGTAGACTATGGCTACACCTTC. Together with reference TRBV19 and TRBJ1-2, the CDR3 gives the full variable domain: DGGITQSPKYLFRKEGQNVTLSCEQNLNHDAMYWYRQDPGQGLRLIYYSQIVNDFQKGDIAEGYSVSREKKESFPLTVTSAQKNPTAFYLCASSILTGGRVDYGYTFGSGTRLTVV.

The V call is TRBV5-1, the J call TRBJ1-1; D ambiguous. The V gene's germline CDR1 is SGHRS and CDR2 YFSETQ. This CDR3 region has 14 residues. V shed 4 bases and J shed 0 bases, with 10 bases lying between them. DNA of the CDR3: TGCGCCAGCAGCCCCTTAACGGTGAACACTGAAGCTTTCTTT. The encoded protein is CASSPLTVNTEAFF.

The J gene is TRBJ1-1, the V gene TRBV6-5; possible D gene TRBD1, 5 bases. Germline CDR1 and CDR2: MNHEY and SVGAGI. The CDR3 runs 12 residues. V was pared by 5 bases and J by 11 bases, with 15 bases between. The DNA of the CDR3 is TGTGCCAGCAGTCCTAGTCCGGGGGTGGCTTTCTTT. It is translated as CASSPSPGVAFF.

The CDR3 reads CASTSRDRATEAFF. The CDR3 nucleotides read TGTGCCAGTACATCACGGGACAGGGCCACTGAAGCTTTCTTT. V usage is TRBV19 and J usage is TRBJ1-1, with 9 bases that match TRBD1. There are 14 residues in the CDR3. CDR1 is LNHDA and CDR2 is SQIVND in the germline V gene (reference sequence). Losses at the gene ends were 7 bases for V and 4 bases for J; bases not matched to a gene: 7. Supplemented by reference TRBV19 and TRBJ1-1, the full variable domain reads DGGITQSPKYLFRKEGQNVTLSCEQNLNHDAMYWYRQDPGQGLRLIYYSQIVNDFQKGDIAEGYSVSREKKESFPLTVTSAQKNPTAFYLCASTSRDRATEAFFGQGTRLTVV.

V gene TRBV3-1 (or the pseudogene TRBV3-2) combines with J gene TRBJ2-5; weak D call: TRBD1 (6 bases). The V gene lost 4 bases and the J gene lost 3 bases, with 9 bases spanning the gap. This CDR3 is 13 amino acids long. The V gene's germline CDR1 is LGHDT and CDR2 YNNKEL (reference sequence). The CDR3 sequence is CASSPRTEETQYF. The CDR3 coding sequence is TGTGCCAGCAGCCCTCGGACAGAAGAGACCCAGTACTTC.

This clone was counted a few times. The genes are TRBV9 and TRBJ2-2; TRBD1 matches 9 bases. V was clipped by 4 bases and J by 0 bases; unmatched bases: 10. The CDR3 consists of 18 residues. Germline CDR1 reads SGDLS; CDR2 reads YYNGEE. CDR3 loop: CASSLRDRDITNTGELFF. In DNA form, the CDR3 reads TGTGCCAGCAGCCTCCGGGACAGGGATATTACGAACACCGGGGAGCTGTTTTTT.

J is TRBJ1-6 and V is TRBV27, with TRBD1 as a possible D gene (6 bases). V was clipped by 6 bases and J by 7 bases, with 10 bases between them. This CDR3 has 13 amino acids. In germline, CDR1 is MNHEY, CDR2 SMNVEV (reference sequence). This CDR3 is CASSPDRNSPLHF. In DNA form, the CDR3 reads TGTGCCAGCAGCCCCGACAGGAATTCACCCCTCCACTTT.

The genes are TRBV7-9 and TRBJ1-1; 8 bases line up with TRBD1. The CDR3 has 14 amino acids. In germline, CDR1 is SEHNR, CDR2 FQNEAQ (reference sequence). V was pared by 5 bases and J by 4 bases, with 6 bases of the junction left unmatched. The CDR3 nucleotides are TGTGCCAGCAGCCCCCGGACAGGGAGCACTGAAGCTTTCTTT. Amino acids: CASSPRTGSTEAFF.

The chain links TRBV3-1 (or the pseudogene TRBV3-2) to TRBJ2-1, with TRBD2 matching over 12 bases. Germline values: CDR1 LGHDT, CDR2 YNNKEL (reference sequence). V lost 1 base and J lost 4; bases outside the gene matches: 2. The CDR3 runs 16 residues. CDR3 nucleotide sequence: TGTGCCAGCAGCCAAGGGGGACTAGCGGGTTACAATGAGCAGTTCTTC. It translates to CASSQGGLAGYNEQFF.

This chain connects TRBV19 to TRBJ2-1; 9 nucleotides align to TRBD2. The germline gives CDR1 LNHDA, CDR2 SQIVND (reference sequence). Trimming removed 5 bases from V and 5 bases from J; junction bases left unmatched: 7. This CDR3 comprises 15 residues. This chain's CDR3 is CASSVISGSDNEQFF. CDR3 DNA: TGTGCCAGTAGTGTCATTAGCGGGAGTGACAATGAGCAGTTCTTC.

J is TRBJ1-4 and V is TRBV19, with D hard to call. Germline CDR1 LNHDA, CDR2 SQIVND (reference sequence). V was cut by 7 bases and J by 2 bases, with 11 bases left in between. CDR3 length equals 14 residues. The CDR3 DNA reads as TGTGCCAGTAAACTAGCAGTCACTAATGAAAAACTGTTTTTT. It codes for CASKLAVTNEKLFF.

The chain couples TRBV6-1 to TRBJ2-7; unclear D gene. The germline V and J ends were trimmed by 2 bases and 1 base, with 6 bases remaining between them. Germline CDR1 reads MNHNS; CDR2 reads SASEGT. This CDR3 has 13 residues. The CDR3 region has the DNA TGTGCCAGCAGTGAACAGAATTCCTACGAGCAGTACTTC. As protein: CASSEQNSYEQYF.

This clone occurred once. The chain joins TRBV29-1 to TRBJ2-5; TRBD2 matches 7 bases. CDR1 and CDR2 (germline): SQVTM, ANQGSEA. This CDR3 contains 15 residues. J was trimmed by 3 bases and V by 1 base; bases with no gene match: 8. CDR3 protein: CSVEGNWGGKETQYF. CDR3 DNA sequence: TGCAGCGTTGAAGGAAACTGGGGGGGTAAAGAGACCCAGTACTTC.

The chain is built from TRBV30 and TRBJ2-7; 9 bases are shared with TRBD1. V dropped 1 base and J dropped 2; count of bases not matched to a gene: 3. In germline, CDR1 is GTSNPN, CDR2 SVGIG (reference sequence). This CDR3 has 14 amino acids. Here the CDR3 reads CAWSAGTGTYEQYF. CDR3 nucleotides: TGTGCCTGGAGTGCCGGGACAGGGACCTACGAGCAGTACTTC.